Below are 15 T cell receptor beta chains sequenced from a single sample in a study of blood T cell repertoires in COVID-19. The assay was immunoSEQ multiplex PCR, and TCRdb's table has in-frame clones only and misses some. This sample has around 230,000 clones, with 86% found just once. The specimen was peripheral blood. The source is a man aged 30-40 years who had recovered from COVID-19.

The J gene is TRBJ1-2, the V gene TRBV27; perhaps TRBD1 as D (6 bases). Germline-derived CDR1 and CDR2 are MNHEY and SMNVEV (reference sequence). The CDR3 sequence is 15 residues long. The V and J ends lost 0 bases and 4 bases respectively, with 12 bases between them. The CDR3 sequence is CASSLSYQGSYGYTF. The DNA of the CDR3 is TGTGCCAGCAGTTTATCGTACCAGGGGTCCTATGGCTACACCTTC.

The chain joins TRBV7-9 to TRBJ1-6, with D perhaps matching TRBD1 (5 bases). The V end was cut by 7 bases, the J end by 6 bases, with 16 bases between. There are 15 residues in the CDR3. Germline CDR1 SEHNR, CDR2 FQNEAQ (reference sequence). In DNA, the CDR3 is TGTGCCAGCAAGATTGACAGATTCAGTAATTCACCCCTCCACTTT. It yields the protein CASKIDRFSNSPLHF.

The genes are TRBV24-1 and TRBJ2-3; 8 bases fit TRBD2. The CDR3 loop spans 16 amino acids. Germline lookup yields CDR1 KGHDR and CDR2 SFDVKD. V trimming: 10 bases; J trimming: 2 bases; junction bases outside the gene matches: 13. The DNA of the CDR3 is TGTGCCACTGACCTCGGGGGGGCCATCAACACAGATACGCAGTATTTT. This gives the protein CATDLGGAINTDTQYF.

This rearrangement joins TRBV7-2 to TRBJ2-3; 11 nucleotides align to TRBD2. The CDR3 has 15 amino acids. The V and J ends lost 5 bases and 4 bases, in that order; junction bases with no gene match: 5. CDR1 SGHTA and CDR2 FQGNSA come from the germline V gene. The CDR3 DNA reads TGTGCCAGCAGCCAGACTAGCGGGGATGCAGATACGCAGTATTTT. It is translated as CASSQTSGDADTQYF.

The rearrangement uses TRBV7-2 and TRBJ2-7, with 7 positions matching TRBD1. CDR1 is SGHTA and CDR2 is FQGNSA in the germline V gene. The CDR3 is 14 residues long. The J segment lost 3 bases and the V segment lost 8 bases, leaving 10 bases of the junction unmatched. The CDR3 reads CASLGQAEGYEQYF. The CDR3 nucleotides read TGTGCCAGCCTCGGACAGGCGGAAGGCTACGAGCAGTACTTC.

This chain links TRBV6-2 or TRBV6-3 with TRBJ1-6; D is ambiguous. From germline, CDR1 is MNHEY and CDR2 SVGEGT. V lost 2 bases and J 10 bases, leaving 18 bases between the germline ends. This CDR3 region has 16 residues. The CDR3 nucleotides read TGTGCCAGCAGTTACGACCCCGCCCCGGGTTCCTCACCCCTCCACTTT. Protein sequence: CASSYDPAPGSSPLHF.

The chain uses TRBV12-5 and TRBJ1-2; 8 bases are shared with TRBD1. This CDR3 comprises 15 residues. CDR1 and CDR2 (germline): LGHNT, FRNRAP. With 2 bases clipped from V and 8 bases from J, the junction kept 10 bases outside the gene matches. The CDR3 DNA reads TGTGCTAGTGGTTTGCCCCTAGACAGGGGAGTCGGCTACACCTTC. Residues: CASGLPLDRGVGYTF.

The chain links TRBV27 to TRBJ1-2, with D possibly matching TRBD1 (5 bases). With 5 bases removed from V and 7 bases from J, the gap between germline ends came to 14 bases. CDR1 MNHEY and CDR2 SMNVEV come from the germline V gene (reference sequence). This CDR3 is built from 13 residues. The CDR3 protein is CASSMQGWGGYTF. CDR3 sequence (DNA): TGTGCCAGCAGTATGCAGGGTTGGGGTGGCTACACCTTC.

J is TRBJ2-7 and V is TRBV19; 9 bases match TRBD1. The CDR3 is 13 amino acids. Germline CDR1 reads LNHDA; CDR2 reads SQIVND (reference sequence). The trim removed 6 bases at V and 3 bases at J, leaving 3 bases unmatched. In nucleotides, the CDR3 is TGTGCCAGTAGCCTGGGACAGGGCTACGAGCAGTACTTC. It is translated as CASSLGQGYEQYF.

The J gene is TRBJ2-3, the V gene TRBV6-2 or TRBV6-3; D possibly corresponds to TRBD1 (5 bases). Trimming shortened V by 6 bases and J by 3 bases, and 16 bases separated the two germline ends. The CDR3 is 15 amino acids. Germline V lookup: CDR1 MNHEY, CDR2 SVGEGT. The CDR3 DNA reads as TGTGCCAGCAGCGCACTTAGGGGTGTTACAGATACGCAGTATTTT. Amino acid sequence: CASSALRGVTDTQYF.

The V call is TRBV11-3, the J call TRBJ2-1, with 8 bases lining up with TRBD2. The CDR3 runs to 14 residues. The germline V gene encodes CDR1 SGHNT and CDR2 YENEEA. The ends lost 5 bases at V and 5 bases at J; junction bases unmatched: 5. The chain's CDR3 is CASSPRGGNNEQFF. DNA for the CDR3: TGTGCCAGCAGCCCCCGGGGGGGCAACAATGAGCAGTTCTTC.

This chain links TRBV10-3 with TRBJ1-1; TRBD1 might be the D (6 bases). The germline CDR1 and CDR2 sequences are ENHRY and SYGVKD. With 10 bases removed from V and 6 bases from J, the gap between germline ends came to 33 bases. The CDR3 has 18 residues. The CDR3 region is CASAGGRRHQWSTPEAFF. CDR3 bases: TGTGCCAGCGCGGGGGGCAGGAGACACCAGTGGAGTACGCCTGAAGCTTTCTTT.

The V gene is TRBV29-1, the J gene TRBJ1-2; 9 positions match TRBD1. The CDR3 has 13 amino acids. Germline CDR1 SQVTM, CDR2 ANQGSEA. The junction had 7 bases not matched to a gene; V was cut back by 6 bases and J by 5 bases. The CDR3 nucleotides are TGCAGCGTAACGGACAGGGGATATTATGGCTACACCTTC. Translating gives CSVTDRGYYGYTF.

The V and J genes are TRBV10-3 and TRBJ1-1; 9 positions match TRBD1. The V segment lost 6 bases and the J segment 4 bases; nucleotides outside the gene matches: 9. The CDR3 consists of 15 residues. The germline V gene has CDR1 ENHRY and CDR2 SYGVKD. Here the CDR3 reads CAISVPGQGTTEAFF. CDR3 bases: TGTGCCATCAGCGTCCCGGGACAGGGAACCACTGAAGCTTTCTTT.

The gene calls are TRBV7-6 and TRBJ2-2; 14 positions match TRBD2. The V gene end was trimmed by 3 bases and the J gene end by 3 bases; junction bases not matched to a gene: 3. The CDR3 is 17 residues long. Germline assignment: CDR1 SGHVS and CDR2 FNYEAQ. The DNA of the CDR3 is TGTGCCAGCAGCTTGACTAGCGGGGGGGCCCACACCGGGGAGCTGTTTTTT. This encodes CASSLTSGGAHTGELFF.